These T cell receptor beta chains were read from a single sample in a study of glioma-infiltrating T cells after dendritic cell vaccination. The repertoire was sequenced with immunoSEQ multiplex PCR; TCRdb's copy has only in-frame clones and lacks some. The sample has under 100,000 clones, about 83% seen once; the top ten hold around 2.9%. The sequenced sample was blood, obtained before dendritic cell vaccination. These receptors came from a human donor with glioblastoma. Each CDR3 is given with its conserved first and last residue. A D gene is named only where the DNA matches it firmly. Size is omitted from some rows. Given values are once, few, many or a class for expanded clones.

D	size	V	J	length	DNA	CDR3
-	-	TRBV6-1	TRBJ2-7	14	TGTGCCAGCAGTCCCAGGGGAAGGTCCTACGAGCAGTACTTC	CASSPRGRSYEQYF
-	-	TRBV5-1	TRBJ2-1	15	TGCGCCAGCAGCTTGGGACGGACTTCACCGGCGGGGCAGTTCTTC	CASSLGRTSPAGQFF
TRBD1	-	TRBV9	TRBJ2-1	15	TGTGCCAGCAGCTGGGGACAGGGGGCAGGGGATGAGCAGTTCTTC	CASSWGQGAGDEQFF
TRBD2	-	TRBV27	TRBJ2-2	15	TGTGCCAGCAGTCCACTAGCGGAGAACACCGGGGAGCTGTTTTTT	CASSPLAENTGELFF
TRBD1	-	TRBV7-9	TRBJ2-7	13	TGTGCCAGCAGCGCCACAGGGGCCGACGAGCAGTACTTC	CASSATGADEQYF
TRBD2	-	TRBV6-6	TRBJ2-3	15	TGTGCCAGCAGTACGGGTAGCGGGGGGGCAGGAACGCAGTATTTT	CASSTGSGGAGTQYF
-	-	TRBV4-1	TRBJ1-1	14	TGCGCCAGCAGCCTTAAGGGGGGGGCTACTGAAGCTTTCTTT	CASSLKGGATEAFF
-	-	TRBV5-1	TRBJ2-1	16	TGCGCCAGCAGCTCCATAAGTTCGGGCTCCTACAATGAGCAGTTCTTC	CASSSISSGSYNEQFF
TRBD1	few	TRBV19	TRBJ1-4	14	TGTGCCAGTAGAGCGGGACAGGTCTTTGGAAAACTGTTTTTT	CASRAGQVFGKLFF
-	-	TRBV9	TRBJ2-7	13	TGTGCCAGCAGCGGTACTAGCTCCTACGAGCAGTACTTC	CASSGTSSYEQYF
TRBD1	-	TRBV15	TRBJ2-5	15	TGTGCCACCAGCAGATACTCAGGGGGCCAAGAGACCCAGTACTTC	CATSRYSGGQETQYF
-	-	TRBV6-4	TRBJ1-5	13	TGTGCCAGCAGTGAAAATACTAATCAGCCCCAGCATTTT	CASSENTNQPQHF
TRBD1	-	TRBV4-2	TRBJ1-6	17	TGTGCCAGCAGCCCTAAGGACAGGGACGCGTATAATTCACCCCTCCACTTT	CASSPKDRDAYNSPLHF
-	-	TRBV11-3	TRBJ2-1	15	TGTGCCAGCAGCTTAGATGGGGGGTCCTACAATGAGCAGTTCTTC	CASSLDGGSYNEQFF
TRBD2	-	TRBV20-1	TRBJ2-7	11	TGCAGTGGAGCGGGATTAGGCGAGCAGTACTTC	CSGAGLGEQYF
-	-	TRBV7-8	TRBJ1-1	13	TGTGCCACCTCCTGGGGGCGTAACACTGAAGCTTTCTTT	CATSWGRNTEAFF
TRBD1	once	TRBV5-6	TRBJ2-3	16	TGTGCCAGCAGCGAGAACAGGGGTCTCTTCGTGGATACGCAGTATTTT	CASSENRGLFVDTQYF
TRBD2	-	TRBV7-2	TRBJ2-3	14	TGTGCCAGCAGCTCTAGCGGAAGCACAGATACGCAGTATTTT	CASSSSGSTDTQYF
TRBD2	-	TRBV18	TRBJ2-7	15	TGTGCCAGCTCACCAGTAGGGGAGGGAACCTACGAGCAGTACTTC	CASSPVGEGTYEQYF
-	-	TRBV5-1	TRBJ1-2	13	TGCGCCAGCAGCTTGCAGGGTGACTATGGCTACACCTTC	CASSLQGDYGYTF
-	-	TRBV7-2	TRBJ2-7	14	TGTGCCAGCAGCCCGAGACCAACTACCTACGAGCAGTACTTC	CASSPRPTTYEQYF
-	-	TRBV10-2	TRBJ1-2	13	TGCGCCAGCAGCCCCGGGACACTCTATGGCTACACCTTC	CASSPGTLYGYTF
TRBD1	-	TRBV6-1	TRBJ1-5	15	TGTGCCAGCAGGGGACAGGGGGGGAGAAATCAGCCCCAGCATTTT	CASRGQGGRNQPQHF
TRBD2	-	TRBV5-1	TRBJ2-1	17	TGCGCCAGCAGCTTCTCTAGCGGAGAAGGGGCCTACAATGAGCAGTTCTTC	CASSFSSGEGAYNEQFF
TRBD2	-	TRBV9	TRBJ2-3	14	TGTGCCAGCAGCCCCGGGGGGAGCACAGATACGCAGTATTTT	CASSPGGSTDTQYF
-	-	TRBV7-2	TRBJ1-1	13	TGTGCCAGCAGCTTATCCAGGGTCACTGAAGCTTTCTTT	CASSLSRVTEAFF
-	-	TRBV27	TRBJ2-7	15	TGTGCCAGCAGTCCCCCGGGGACAAGAGGATACGAGCAGTACTTC	CASSPPGTRGYEQYF
-	-	TRBV19	TRBJ1-1	16	TGTGCCAGTAGTATAGGTCTCAGGGCCATGAACACTGAAGCTTTCTTT	CASSIGLRAMNTEAFF
-	-	TRBV6-5	TRBJ1-1	15	TGTGCCAGCAGTTACTCGACAGGCCTGAACACTGAAGCTTTCTTT	CASSYSTGLNTEAFF